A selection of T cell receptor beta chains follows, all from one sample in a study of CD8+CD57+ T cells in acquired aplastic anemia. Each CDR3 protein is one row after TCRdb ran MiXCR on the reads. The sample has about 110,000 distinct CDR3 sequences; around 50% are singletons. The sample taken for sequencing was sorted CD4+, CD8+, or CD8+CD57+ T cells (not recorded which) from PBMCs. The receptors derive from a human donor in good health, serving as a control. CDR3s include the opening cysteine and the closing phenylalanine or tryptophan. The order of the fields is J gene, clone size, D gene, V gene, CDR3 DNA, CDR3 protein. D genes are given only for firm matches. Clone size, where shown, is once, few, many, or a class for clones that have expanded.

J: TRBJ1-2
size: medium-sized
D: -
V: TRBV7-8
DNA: TGTGCCAGCAGCTTAGAGCGCGACATAAGGGGCTACACCTTC
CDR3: CASSLERDIRGYTF

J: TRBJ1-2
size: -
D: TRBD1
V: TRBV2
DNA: TGTGCCAGCAGCTTTGGGACAGGGGGCAACTATGGCTACACCTTC
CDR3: CASSFGTGGNYGYTF

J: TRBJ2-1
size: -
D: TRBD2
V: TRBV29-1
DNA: TGCAGCGTTGAAGGGGGACCGGGACTAGCGGATTACAATGAGCAGTTCTTC
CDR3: CSVEGGPGLADYNEQFF

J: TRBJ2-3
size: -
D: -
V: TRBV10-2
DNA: TGCGCCAGCAGTTACTCTGTGGGTGATACGCAGTATTTT
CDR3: CASSYSVGDTQYF

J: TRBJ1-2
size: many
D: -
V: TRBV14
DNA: TGTGCCAGCAGAGAGGACGGCGATAACTATGGCTACACCTTC
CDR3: CASREDGDNYGYTF

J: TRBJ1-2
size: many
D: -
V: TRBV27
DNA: TGTGCCAGCAGTTTATCCTATCCCGATGACGAATATGGCTACACCTTC
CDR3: CASSLSYPDDEYGYTF

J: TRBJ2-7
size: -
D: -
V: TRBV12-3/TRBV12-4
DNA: TGTGCCAGCAGTTTAAAGTGGTTGGCCGAGCAGTACTTC
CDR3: CASSLKWLAEQYF

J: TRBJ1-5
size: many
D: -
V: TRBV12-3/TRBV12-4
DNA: TGTGCCAGCTACAAGGGGGACAATCAGCCCCAGCATTTT
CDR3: CASYKGDNQPQHF

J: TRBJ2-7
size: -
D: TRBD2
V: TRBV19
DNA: TGTGCCAGTAGTATAGGGCGGGGGAGCTCCTACGAGCAGTACTTC
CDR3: CASSIGRGSSYEQYF

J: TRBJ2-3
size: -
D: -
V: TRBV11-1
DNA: TGTGCCAGCAGCTTCTTACTTGAGGGACGGACAGATACGCAGTATTTT
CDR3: CASSFLLEGRTDTQYF

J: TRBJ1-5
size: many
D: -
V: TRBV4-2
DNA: TGTGCCAGCAGCCAAGAGGGGCAGTACAATCAGCCCCAGCATTTT
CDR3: CASSQEGQYNQPQHF

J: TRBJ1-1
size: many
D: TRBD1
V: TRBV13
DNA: TGTGCCAGCAGCTACCGGACAGGAAACACTGAAGCTTTCTTT
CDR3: CASSYRTGNTEAFF

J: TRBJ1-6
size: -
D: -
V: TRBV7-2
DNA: TGTGCCAGCAGCTTTCGGCAGGGTAATTCGCCCCTCCACTTT
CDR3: CASSFRQGNSPLHF

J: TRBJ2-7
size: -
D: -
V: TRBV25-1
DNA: TGTGCCAGTAGCGGTCTCTCCGGGGCCGCCGCCTACGAGCAGTACTTT
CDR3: CASSGLSGAAAYEQYF

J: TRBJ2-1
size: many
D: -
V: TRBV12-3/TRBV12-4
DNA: TGTGCCAGCAGGGCCCTTAGGAATGAGCAGTTCTTC
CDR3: CASRALRNEQFF

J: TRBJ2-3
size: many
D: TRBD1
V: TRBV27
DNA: TGTGCCAGCAGCCCCGGGACAGCGGACACAGATACGCAGTATTTT
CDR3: CASSPGTADTDTQYF

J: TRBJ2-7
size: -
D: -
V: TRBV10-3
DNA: TGTGCCGCAGCCGCGAGTTTCTCCTACGAGCAGTACTTC
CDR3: CAAAASFSYEQYF

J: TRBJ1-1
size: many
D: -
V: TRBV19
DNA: TGTGCCAGTAGTTCTCGGGGACATCGAGGGGGGATGAACACTGAAGCTTTCTTT
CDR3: CASSSRGHRGGMNTEAFF

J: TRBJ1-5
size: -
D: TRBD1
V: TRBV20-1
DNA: TGCAGTGCTCTTCCAACGGACAGGGGGCCATTAGGACAGCCCCAGCATTTT
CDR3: CSALPTDRGPLGQPQHF

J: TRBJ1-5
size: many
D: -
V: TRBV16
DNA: TGTGCCAGCAGCCAGGAAGCCAATCAGCCCCAGCATTTT
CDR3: CASSQEANQPQHF

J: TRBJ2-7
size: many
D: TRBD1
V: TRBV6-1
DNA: TGTGCCAGCAGACAAGACGGGACAGGATTATCCTACGAGCAGTACTTC
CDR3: CASRQDGTGLSYEQYF

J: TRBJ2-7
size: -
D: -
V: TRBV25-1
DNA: TGTGCCAGCAGCGCTCGGACGGGCAGGTACGAGCAGTACTTC
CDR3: CASSARTGRYEQYF

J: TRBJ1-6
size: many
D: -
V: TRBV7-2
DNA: TGTGCCAGCAGCCAGGACGGCCAAAGCTCCTATAATTCACCCCTCCACTTT
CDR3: CASSQDGQSSYNSPLHF

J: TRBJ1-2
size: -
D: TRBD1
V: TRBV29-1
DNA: TGCAGCGTGGGGACAGGGGAATATGGCTACACCTTC
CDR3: CSVGTGEYGYTF

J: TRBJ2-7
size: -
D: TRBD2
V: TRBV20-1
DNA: TGCAGTGCTAGGCTAGCGGGAGATACTTACGAGCAGTACTTC
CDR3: CSARLAGDTYEQYF

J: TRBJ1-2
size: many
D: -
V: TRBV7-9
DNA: TGTGCCAGCAGCTCTCGCGGCGACTATGGCTACACCTTC
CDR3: CASSSRGDYGYTF

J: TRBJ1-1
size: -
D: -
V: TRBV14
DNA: TGTGCCAGCAGCCAAGCTGGAGGGCTCTTGAACACTGAAGCTTTCTTT
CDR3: CASSQAGGLLNTEAFF

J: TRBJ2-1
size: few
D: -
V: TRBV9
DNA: TGTGCCAGCAGCGTAAGGGGTGTGGATGAGCAGTTCTTC
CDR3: CASSVRGVDEQFF

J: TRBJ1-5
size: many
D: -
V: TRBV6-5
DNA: TGTGCCAGCAGTTACTCCTCGGAGAATAGCAATCAGCCCCAGCATTTT
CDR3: CASSYSSENSNQPQHF

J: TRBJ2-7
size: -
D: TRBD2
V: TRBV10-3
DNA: TGTGCCATCAGTGAATCTTCTAGCGGGGGGCACGAGCAGTACTTC
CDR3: CAISESSSGGHEQYF

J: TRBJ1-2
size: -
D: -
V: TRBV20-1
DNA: TGCAGTGCTAGAGAGGGGAACACCTATGGCTACACCTTC
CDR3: CSAREGNTYGYTF

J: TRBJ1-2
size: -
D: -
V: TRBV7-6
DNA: TGTGCCAGCAGCGTGCCGGGAGCGGACGATGATGGCTACACCTTC
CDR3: CASSVPGADDDGYTF

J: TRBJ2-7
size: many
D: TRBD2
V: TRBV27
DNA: TGTGCCAGCAGCCTCCGAGCGGGGGGGACCTACGAGCAGTACTTC
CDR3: CASSLRAGGTYEQYF

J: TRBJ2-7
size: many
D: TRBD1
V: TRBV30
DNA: TGTGCCTGGAGTTTAACAGGGGGCTCCTACGAGCAGTACTTC
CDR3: CAWSLTGGSYEQYF

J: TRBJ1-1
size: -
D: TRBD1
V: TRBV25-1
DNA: TGTGCCAGCAGTGGGGGACAGGGCCGTCACACTGAAGCTTTCTTT
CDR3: CASSGGQGRHTEAFF

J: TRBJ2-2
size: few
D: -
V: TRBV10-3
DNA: TGTGCCAGCAGTTACGGGGACACCGGGGAGCTGTTTTTT
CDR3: CASSYGDTGELFF

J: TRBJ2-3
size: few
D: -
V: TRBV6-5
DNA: TGTGCCAGCAGTACAAGACCGACAGATACGCAGTATTTT
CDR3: CASSTRPTDTQYF

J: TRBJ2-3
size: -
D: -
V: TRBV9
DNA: TGTGCCAGCAGCGTAGCAGCTAGCACAGATACGCAGTATTTT
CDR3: CASSVAASTDTQYF

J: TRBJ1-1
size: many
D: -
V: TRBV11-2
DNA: TGTGCCAGCAGCTTAGCCTGGCCGTCTATGAACACTGAAGCTTTCTTT
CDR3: CASSLAWPSMNTEAFF

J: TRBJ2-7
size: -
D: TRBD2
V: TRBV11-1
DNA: TGTGCCAGCAGCGGAACCGGGGGGGCCTACGAGCAGTACTTC
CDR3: CASSGTGGAYEQYF

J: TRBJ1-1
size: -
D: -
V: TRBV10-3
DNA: TGTGCCATCAGCGGAGGGGGAACTGAAGCTTTCTTT
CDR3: CAISGGGTEAFF